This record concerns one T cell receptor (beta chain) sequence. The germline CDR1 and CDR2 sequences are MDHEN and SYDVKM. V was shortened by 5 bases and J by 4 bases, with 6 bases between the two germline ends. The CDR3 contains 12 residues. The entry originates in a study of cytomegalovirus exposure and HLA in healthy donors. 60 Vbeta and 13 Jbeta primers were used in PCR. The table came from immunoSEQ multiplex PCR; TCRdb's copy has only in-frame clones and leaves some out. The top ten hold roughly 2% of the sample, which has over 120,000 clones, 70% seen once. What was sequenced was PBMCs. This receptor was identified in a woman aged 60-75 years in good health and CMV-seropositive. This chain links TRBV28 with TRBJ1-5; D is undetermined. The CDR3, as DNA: TGTGCCAGCAGTGGGAGAAATCAGCCCCAGCATTTT. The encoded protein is CASSGRNQPQHF.